These T cell receptor beta chains were read from a single sample in a study of shared clonotypes between healthy human individuals. Only in-frame clones appear in the TCRdb table, and some are missing; sequencing was by immunoSEQ multiplex PCR. The sample lists roughly 1,600,000 clones, just under 99% occurring once. The sequenced sample consisted of naive CD4+ T cells sorted from blood. The receptor source for this set is a man younger than 45 in good health. Both conserved end residues are part of each CDR3. D genes are given only for firm matches. Size values are once, few and many counts, or a class for expanded clones, and some rows have none.

abundance	j_gene	v_gene	d_gene	CDR3aa	CDR3nt
.	TRBJ1-2	TRBV4-2	.	CASSQSNYGYTF	TGTGCCAGCAGCCAAAGCAACTATGGCTACACCTTC
.	TRBJ2-1	TRBV6-5	TRBD2	CASSYLAGDNEQFF	TGTGCCAGCAGTTACCTAGCGGGAGACAATGAGCAGTTCTTC
.	TRBJ2-7	TRBV29-1	.	CSALVGGSSYEQYF	TGCAGCGCCCTCGTTGGCGGTAGCTCCTACGAGCAGTACTTC
.	TRBJ1-2	TRBV5-1	TRBD1	CASSHGTGPHYTF	TGCGCCAGCAGCCACGGGACAGGCCCCCACTACACCTTC
.	TRBJ2-1	TRBV10-3	TRBD2	CAISGLAVYNEQFF	TGTGCCATCAGTGGACTAGCGGTATACAATGAGCAGTTCTTC
once	TRBJ2-7	TRBV28	.	CASSSGVGAKYEQYF	TGTGCCAGCAGTTCCGGGGTTGGTGCAAAGTACGAGCAGTACTTC
.	TRBJ2-3	TRBV4-1	.	CASSHPEKRNTDTQYF	TGCGCCAGCAGCCACCCGGAGAAGCGGAACACAGATACGCAGTATTTT
.	TRBJ1-3	TRBV9	.	CASSYNQRGTGNTIYF	TGTGCCAGCAGCTATAATCAGAGGGGGACTGGAAACACCATATATTTT
.	TRBJ2-2	TRBV5-1	.	CASSLAGVGSNTGELFF	TGCGCCAGCAGCTTGGCAGGGGTCGGCTCCAACACCGGGGAGCTGTTTTTT
.	TRBJ1-3	TRBV27	TRBD1	CASRPGTGGAYGNTIYF	TGTGCCAGCAGACCCGGGACAGGGGGCGCTTATGGAAACACCATATATTTT
.	TRBJ2-1	TRBV18	.	CASSSGTPGIGFF	TGTGCCAGCTCATCTGGGACTCCTGGGATCGGGTTCTTC
once	TRBJ1-2	TRBV5-5	TRBD1	CASSLDAGGGYGYTF	TGTGCCAGCAGCTTGGATGCAGGGGGCGGCTATGGCTACACCTTC
.	TRBJ2-1	TRBV5-1	.	CASSLVPGADNEQFF	TGCGCCAGCAGCTTGGTGCCTGGCGCTGACAATGAGCAGTTCTTC
.	TRBJ2-7	TRBV28	TRBD2	CATIRTSGRNEQYF	TGTGCTACCATTAGGACTAGCGGGAGAAATGAGCAGTACTTC
.	TRBJ2-2	TRBV7-6	TRBD1	CASSLVPGQGGTGELFF	TGTGCCAGCAGCTTGGTACCGGGACAGGGTGGCACCGGGGAGCTGTTTTTT
.	TRBJ1-5	TRBV19	TRBD1	CASSAPSTGQPQHF	TGTGCCAGTAGCGCCCCCTCGACAGGGCAGCCCCAGCATTTT
.	TRBJ2-2	TRBV5-4	TRBD2	CASSLASGRANTGELFF	TGTGCCAGCAGCTTGGCTAGCGGGAGGGCGAACACCGGGGAGCTGTTTTTT
.	TRBJ2-7	TRBV6-5	.	CASSYSGWHEQYF	TGTGCCAGCAGTTACTCAGGGTGGCACGAGCAGTACTTC
.	TRBJ2-7	TRBV9	.	CASSVDEALYEQYF	TGTGCCAGCAGCGTAGATGAAGCCTTATACGAGCAGTACTTC
.	TRBJ1-1	TRBV10-3	TRBD1	CAIKDRLDTEAFF	TGTGCCATCAAGGACAGGCTGGATACTGAAGCTTTCTTT
.	TRBJ2-2	TRBV7-9	.	CASSSSLQYLSGELFF	TGTGCCAGCAGCTCATCTTTGCAGTATCTTTCCGGGGAGCTGTTTTTT
.	TRBJ2-3	TRBV9	.	CASSPPGWATDTQYF	TGTGCCAGCAGCCCCCCTGGGTGGGCCACAGATACGCAGTATTTT
.	TRBJ2-7	TRBV15	.	CATSKGIYEQYF	TGTGCCACCAGCAAGGGGATTTACGAGCAGTACTTC
once	TRBJ2-7	TRBV5-5	.	CASSLTRQPGKGSYEQYF	TGTGCCAGCAGCTTGACTCGACAGCCAGGGAAAGGGTCCTACGAGCAGTACTTC
.	TRBJ2-7	TRBV13	TRBD1	CASSSDRDRAYEQYF	TGTGCCAGCAGCTCAGACCGGGACAGGGCCTACGAGCAGTACTTC
.	TRBJ2-7	TRBV11-2	.	CASSLDWGRGALYEQYF	TGTGCCAGCAGCTTAGATTGGGGCAGGGGGGCTCTATACGAGCAGTACTTC
.	TRBJ2-5	TRBV9	TRBD2	CASSFGLGRGETQYF	TGTGCCAGCAGTTTCGGACTAGGACGGGGAGAGACCCAGTACTTC
.	TRBJ1-2	TRBV2	.	CASRVGGYTF	TGTGCCAGCAGGGTGGGTGGCTACACCTTC
.	TRBJ2-7	TRBV28	.	CASSLSGVYEQYF	TGTGCCAGCAGTTTGTCCGGAGTATACGAGCAGTACTTC
.	TRBJ1-2	TRBV28	TRBD1	CATILLPGQGAGYTF	TGTGCCACCATCTTGCTCCCGGGACAGGGAGCGGGCTACACCTTC
.	TRBJ2-7	TRBV9	TRBD1	CASSSTGTAYEQYF	TGTGCCAGCAGCTCCACCGGGACAGCTTACGAGCAGTACTTC
.	TRBJ2-1	TRBV7-9	.	CASSSSLLSETDNEQFF	TGTGCCAGCAGCTCTAGCCTCTTGTCCGAAACAGACAATGAGCAGTTCTTC
.	TRBJ1-2	TRBV28	.	CASSTPPTGPYGYTF	TGTGCCAGCAGCACCCCGCCGACAGGACCCTATGGCTACACCTTC
once	TRBJ2-5	TRBV7-7	.	CASSLRAAETQYF	TGTGCTAGCAGCTTACGGGCGGCAGAGACCCAGTACTTC
.	TRBJ2-3	TRBV9	.	CASSTGRFTDTQYF	TGTGCCAGCAGTACGGGACGGTTCACAGATACGCAGTATTTT
.	TRBJ2-4	TRBV7-2	.	CASSLDGRNIQYF	TGTGCCAGCAGCTTGGACGGGAGAAACATTCAGTACTTC
.	TRBJ1-2	TRBV2	.	CARGGRSPTNYGYTF	TGTGCCAGGGGTGGCAGATCCCCTACTAACTATGGCTACACCTTC
.	TRBJ2-7	TRBV27	TRBD1	CASSSGQGASYEQYF	TGTGCCAGCAGTTCGGGACAGGGGGCTTCCTACGAGCAGTACTTC
.	TRBJ1-1	TRBV9	.	CASTEVWGRNTEAFF	TGTGCCAGCACCGAGGTGTGGGGAAGGAACACTGAAGCTTTCTTT
.	TRBJ2-3	TRBV7-9	.	CASSRGRHTDTQYF	TGTGCCAGCAGCAGAGGGCGGCACACAGATACGCAGTATTTT
.	TRBJ2-2	TRBV10-3	TRBD2	CAISAQAAGVVSTGELFF	TGTGCCATCAGTGCACAGGCGGCGGGAGTAGTGAGCACCGGGGAGCTGTTTTTT
.	TRBJ2-3	TRBV7-9	.	CASSLAPGRGDTQYF	TGTGCCAGCAGCTTAGCGCCCGGAAGGGGAGATACGCAGTATTTT
.	TRBJ1-4	TRBV15	.	CATSSWEREREKLFF	TGTGCCACCAGCAGTTGGGAGAGAGAGCGGGAAAAACTGTTTTTT
.	TRBJ2-2	TRBV19	.	CASSIRPTRELFF	TGTGCCAGTAGTATCCGGCCTACAAGGGAGCTGTTTTTT
once	TRBJ2-7	TRBV6-5	TRBD1	CASSSRWTGSYEQYF	TGTGCCAGCAGTTCCCGCTGGACAGGCTCCTACGAGCAGTACTTC
.	TRBJ2-7	TRBV13	TRBD2	CASSLIGLTSGRVAYEQYF	TGTGCCAGCAGCTTAATAGGATTGACTAGCGGGAGGGTTGCCTACGAGCAGTACTTC
.	TRBJ2-3	TRBV18	TRBD2	CASSRAGGPGDTQYF	TGTGCCAGCTCACGAGCGGGAGGGCCGGGAGATACGCAGTATTTT
.	TRBJ2-1	TRBV19	.	CASSSSPSMYNEQFF	TGTGCCAGTAGTAGTAGCCCGTCAATGTACAATGAGCAGTTCTTC